This is a list of T cell receptor beta chains from one sample in a study of cytomegalovirus exposure and HLA in healthy donors. The assay was immunoSEQ multiplex PCR, and TCRdb's table has in-frame clones only and misses some. The table has over 150,000 clones, 80% seen once. The sample taken for sequencing was PBMCs. The source of these receptors is a woman aged 40-49 years in good health and CMV-seropositive. CDR3s include the opening cysteine and the closing phenylalanine or tryptophan. Fields, in order: J gene, V gene, D gene, clone size, CDR3 DNA, CDR3 protein. D genes are given only for firm matches. Clone size is stated in some rows and not others, as once, few, many or a class when expanded.

J gene: TRBJ2-5; V gene: TRBV10-2; D gene: -; clone size: -; CDR3 DNA: TGCGCCAGTTGCCTAGGGGGGGTCCAAGAGACCCAGTACTTC; CDR3 protein: CASCLGGVQETQYF
J gene: TRBJ2-2; V gene: TRBV7-7; D gene: -; clone size: -; CDR3 DNA: TGTGCTAGCAGCCGATCCGGGGAAAACACCGGGGAGCTGTTTTTT; CDR3 protein: CASSRSGENTGELFF
J gene: TRBJ1-5; V gene: TRBV10-3; D gene: TRBD1; clone size: once; CDR3 DNA: TGTGCCATCAGTGGACAGGGAGGCAATCAGCCCCAGCATTTT; CDR3 protein: CAISGQGGNQPQHF
J gene: TRBJ1-1; V gene: TRBV9; D gene: TRBD1; clone size: -; CDR3 DNA: TGTGCCAGCAGCGGAGGGACAGCCTATGAAGCTTTCTTT; CDR3 protein: CASSGGTAYEAFF
J gene: TRBJ2-1; V gene: TRBV6-6; D gene: TRBD1; clone size: -; CDR3 DNA: TGTGCCAGCACCAGCCCGGGACAGGGGAACAATGAGCAGTTCTTC; CDR3 protein: CASTSPGQGNNEQFF
J gene: TRBJ1-2; V gene: TRBV9; D gene: -; clone size: -; CDR3 DNA: TGTGCCAGCAGCGTAGGAGTCAGGACTAACTATGGCTACACCTTC; CDR3 protein: CASSVGVRTNYGYTF
J gene: TRBJ2-7; V gene: TRBV12-5; D gene: -; clone size: -; CDR3 DNA: TGTGCTAGTGGTTTGATGGGACTCCCCAACGAGCAGTACTTC; CDR3 protein: CASGLMGLPNEQYF
J gene: TRBJ1-2; V gene: TRBV6-6; D gene: -; clone size: -; CDR3 DNA: TGTGCCAGCAGTTCGACAGGCGATAACTATGGCTACACCTTC; CDR3 protein: CASSSTGDNYGYTF
J gene: TRBJ2-1; V gene: TRBV7-2; D gene: -; clone size: -; CDR3 DNA: TGTGCCAGCAGCTTCCCCGTTGGAGGGGGCATCTACAATGAGCAGTTCTTC; CDR3 protein: CASSFPVGGGIYNEQFF
J gene: TRBJ2-3; V gene: TRBV10-2; D gene: -; clone size: -; CDR3 DNA: TGCGCCAGCAGTGCAGGGGACACAGATACGCAGTATTTT; CDR3 protein: CASSAGDTDTQYF
J gene: TRBJ2-5; V gene: TRBV7-8; D gene: -; clone size: -; CDR3 DNA: TGTGCCAGCAGCGCCGGCATGGTCGGGACACGGAGAAGCGGGAACGACCAAGAGACCCAGTACTTC; CDR3 protein: CASSAGMVGTRRSGNDQETQYF
J gene: TRBJ1-1; V gene: TRBV19; D gene: TRBD1; clone size: -; CDR3 DNA: TGTGCCAGTAGTAAAACAGGGGGCAGCGGCACTGAAGCTTTCTTT; CDR3 protein: CASSKTGGSGTEAFF
J gene: TRBJ1-5; V gene: TRBV10-2; D gene: -; clone size: -; CDR3 DNA: TGCGCCAGCAGTCGCCTGGGGGGGGCCAGCCAGCCCCAGCATTTT; CDR3 protein: CASSRLGGASQPQHF
J gene: TRBJ2-4; V gene: TRBV23-1; D gene: TRBD2; clone size: -; CDR3 DNA: TGCGCCAGCAGCCGGGAGGCCTGGTGGCGGGAGAACAAAAACATTCAGTACTTC; CDR3 protein: CASSREAWWRENKNIQYF
J gene: TRBJ2-1; V gene: TRBV5-1; D gene: TRBD2; clone size: -; CDR3 DNA: TGCGCCAGCAGCCCTATAGCGGGAGTGGGCCATGAGCAGTTCTTC; CDR3 protein: CASSPIAGVGHEQFF
J gene: TRBJ2-2; V gene: TRBV18; D gene: TRBD2; clone size: -; CDR3 DNA: TGTGCCAGCTCACCCGATACTAGCGCCGGGGAGCTGTTTTTT; CDR3 protein: CASSPDTSAGELFF